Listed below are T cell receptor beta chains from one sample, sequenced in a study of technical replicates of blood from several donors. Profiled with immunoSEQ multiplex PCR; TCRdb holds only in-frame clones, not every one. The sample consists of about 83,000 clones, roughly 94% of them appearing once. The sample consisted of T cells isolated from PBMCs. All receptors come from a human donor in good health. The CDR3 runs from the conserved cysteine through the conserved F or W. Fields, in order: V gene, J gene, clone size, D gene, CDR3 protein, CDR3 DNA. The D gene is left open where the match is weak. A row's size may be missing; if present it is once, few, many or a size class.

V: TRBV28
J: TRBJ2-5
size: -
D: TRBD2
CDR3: CASRASSGSPQETQYF
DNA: TGTGCCAGCAGGGCATCGAGCGGGAGCCCCCAAGAGACCCAGTACTTC

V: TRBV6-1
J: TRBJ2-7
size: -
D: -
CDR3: CASSDHSRANSYEQYF
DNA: TGTGCCAGCAGTGATCATAGCAGAGCCAACTCCTACGAGCAGTACTTC

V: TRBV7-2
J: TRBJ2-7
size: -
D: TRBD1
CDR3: CASSFRGREQYF
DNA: TGTGCCAGCAGCTTTAGGGGGCGCGAGCAGTACTTC

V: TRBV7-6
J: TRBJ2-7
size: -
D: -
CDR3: CASSSSISYEQYF
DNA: TGTGCCAGCAGCTCATCAATCTCCTACGAGCAGTACTTC

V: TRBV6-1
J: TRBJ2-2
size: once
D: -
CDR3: CASTMTENTGELFF
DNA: TGTGCCAGTACGATGACAGAGAACACCGGGGAGCTGTTTTTT

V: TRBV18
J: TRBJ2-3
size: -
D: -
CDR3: CASSPGTPNTDTQYF
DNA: TGTGCCAGCTCTCCCGGGACACCCAACACAGATACGCAGTATTTT

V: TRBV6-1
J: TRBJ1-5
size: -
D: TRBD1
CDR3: CASSELGTGNQPQHF
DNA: TGTGCCAGCAGTGAATTGGGGACAGGGAATCAGCCCCAGCATTTT

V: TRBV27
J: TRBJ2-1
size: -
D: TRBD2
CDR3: CASRSGLAGGNEQFF
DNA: TGTGCCAGCAGAAGTGGGCTAGCGGGAGGGAATGAGCAGTTCTTC

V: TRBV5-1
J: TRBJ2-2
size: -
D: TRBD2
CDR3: CASSLGLAGYTGELFF
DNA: TGCGCCAGCAGCTTGGGTCTAGCGGGGTACACCGGGGAGCTGTTTTTT

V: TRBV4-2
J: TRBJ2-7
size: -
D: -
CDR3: CASSQYTQQTYEQYF
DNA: TGTGCCAGCAGCCAATACACCCAACAAACATACGAGCAGTACTTC

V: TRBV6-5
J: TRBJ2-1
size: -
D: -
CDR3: CASRVSSDEQFF
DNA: TGTGCCAGCAGGGTTAGTAGCGATGAGCAGTTCTTC

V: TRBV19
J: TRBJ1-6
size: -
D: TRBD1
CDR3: CASSKGQGVPPLHF
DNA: TGTGCCAGTAGTAAGGGACAGGGGGTACCACCCCTCCACTTT

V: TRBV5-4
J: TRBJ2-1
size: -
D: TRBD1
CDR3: CASSLGQGAYEQFF
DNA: TGTGCCAGCAGCCTCGGACAGGGGGCCTATGAGCAGTTCTTC

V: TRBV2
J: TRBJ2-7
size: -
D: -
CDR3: CASSEESGFPYEQYF
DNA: TGTGCCAGCAGTGAGGAGAGCGGCTTCCCCTACGAGCAGTACTTC

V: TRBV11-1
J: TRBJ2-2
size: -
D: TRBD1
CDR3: CASSATGTANTGELFF
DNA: TGTGCCAGCAGCGCAACCGGGACAGCGAACACCGGGGAGCTGTTTTTT

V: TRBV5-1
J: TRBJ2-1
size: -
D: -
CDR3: CASRPGSGGRAYEQFF
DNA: TGCGCCAGCAGGCCGGGCAGCGGAGGAAGGGCCTATGAGCAGTTCTTC

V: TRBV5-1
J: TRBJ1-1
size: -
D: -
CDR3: CASSPRGWGGTEAFF
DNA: TGCGCCAGCAGCCCACGGGGTTGGGGAGGCACTGAAGCTTTCTTT

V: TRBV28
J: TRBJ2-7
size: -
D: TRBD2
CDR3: CASTSTWGLAGGILPYEQYF
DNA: TGTGCCAGCACCTCAACATGGGGGCTAGCGGGAGGAATACTTCCGTACGAGCAGTACTTC

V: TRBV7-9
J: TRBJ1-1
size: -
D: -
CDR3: CASSLRPGTYMNTEAFF
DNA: TGTGCCAGCAGCCTCCGTCCCGGGACATATATGAACACTGAAGCTTTCTTT

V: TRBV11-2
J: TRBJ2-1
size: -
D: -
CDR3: CASSFSGGRSYNEQFF
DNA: TGTGCCAGCAGCTTCTCGGGGGGCCGCTCCTACAATGAGCAGTTCTTC

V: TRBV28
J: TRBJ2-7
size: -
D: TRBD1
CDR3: CASSFNPDRVGQYF
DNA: TGTGCCAGCAGTTTTAACCCGGACAGGGTGGGGCAGTACTTC

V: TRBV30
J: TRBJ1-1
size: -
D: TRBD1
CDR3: CAWVGQVNTEAFF
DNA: TGTGCCTGGGTGGGACAGGTAAACACTGAAGCTTTCTTT

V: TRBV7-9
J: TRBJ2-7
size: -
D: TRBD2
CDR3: CASSSGTSGREQYF
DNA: TGTGCCAGCAGCTCCGGGACTAGCGGGAGGGAGCAGTACTTC

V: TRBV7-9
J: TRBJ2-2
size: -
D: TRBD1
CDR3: CASSLTRDRGHSNTGELFF
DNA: TGTGCCAGCAGCTTAACCCGGGACAGGGGACACTCGAACACCGGGGAGCTGTTTTTT

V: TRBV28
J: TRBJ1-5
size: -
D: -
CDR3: CASSALHSSNQPQHF
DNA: TGTGCCAGCAGTGCCTTACATAGCAGCAATCAGCCCCAGCATTTT

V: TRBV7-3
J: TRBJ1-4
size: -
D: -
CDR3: CASSLRANEKLFF
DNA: TGTGCCAGCAGCTTAAGAGCTAATGAAAAACTGTTTTTT

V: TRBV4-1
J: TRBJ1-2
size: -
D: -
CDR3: CASSQDLVRGPFNYGYTF
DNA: TGCGCCAGCAGCCAAGATTTGGTGCGTGGGCCCTTTAACTATGGCTACACCTTC

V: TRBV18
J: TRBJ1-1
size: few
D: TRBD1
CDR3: CASSTGTGRDTEAFF
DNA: TGTGCCAGCTCAACTGGGACAGGGAGAGACACTGAAGCTTTCTTT

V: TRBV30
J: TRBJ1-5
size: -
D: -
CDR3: CAWSILNQPQHF
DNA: TGTGCCTGGAGTATATTAAATCAGCCCCAGCATTTT